What follows is one T cell receptor beta chain and its context. Its antigen target is currently unknown. One base away there is no much larger clone; base qualities are not given. These data belong to a study of CD8+ T cells in alopecia areata (dated by TCRdb to 2017 to 2018). Some background on the complete study: Treated patients were enrolled in an open-label pilot trial of oral tofacitinib at 5 to 10 mg twice daily for moderate-to-severe alopecia areata. Tofacitinib was given for 6 to 18 months, followed by 6 months of follow-up off drug to assess delayed response and recurrence. The SALT score, which quantifies the percentage of affected scalp surface area, was used to measure disease severity in treated patients. Clonality in the scalp was compared among normal scalp (n=4), patchy alopecia areata scalp (n=8), and alopecia totalis/universalis scalp (n=8). Biopsies were taken from tofacitinib-treated patients at baseline and at 4 and 24 weeks of treatment, and a later scalp biopsy was taken in several of the tofacitinib-treated patients. RNA was obtained with the PAXgene miRNA kit for fixed scalp, the miRNeasy kit for PBMCs, and the RNeasy kit for mouse skin. In both human patients and the C3H/HeJ mouse model, the study applied high-throughput TCRbeta sequencing to look at T cell clonal expansion in alopecia areata. Human TCRbeta sequencing covered scalp tissue and sorted CD4+ and CD8+ peripheral blood T cells from patchy and totalis/universalis alopecia areata patients and healthy controls. TCRbeta CDR3 regions were amplified by immunoSEQ multiplex PCR with 35 Vbeta forward and 13 Jbeta reverse primers. Overall study results and their limits: During tofacitinib treatment, many expanded lesional clones stuck around in both scalp and blood, and this persistence may partly explain why relapse happens after treatment is stopped. Shared TCR sequences between patients were less evident than in mice, which may be partly attributable to HLA diversity in the patient population. Higher clonality and more expanded CD8+ clones were observed in lesional scalp than in normal scalp, particularly in alopecia totalis/universalis, a finding suggestive of antigenic drive. Because the treated cohort was small and had only one nonresponder, larger studies are needed to examine links between baseline CD8+ expansion and response. Scalp clonality and the number of expanded CD8+ clones among the top 100 scalp clones were significantly decreased by tofacitinib. Resident alphabeta T cells in normal human skin are also sequenced, complicating scalp TCR repertoire analysis, unlike mouse skin dominated by gammadelta T cells.

Library preparation employed the immunoSEQ multiplex PCR assay. To provide template for TCR sequencing, every sample had RNA extracted and reverse transcribed into cDNA. First-strand cDNA was synthesized using SuperScript III with a 2:1 mix of oligo-dT and random hexamers. A synthetic immune receptor repertoire was used to gauge amplification bias, and whatever bias remained was removed computationally. Concerning the study's data processing: After raw reads were preprocessed to remove errors, the CDR3 was defined following IMGT conventions as running from the conserved cysteine to phenylalanine. Clonality was computed by normalizing Shannon entropy by log2 of the number of productive unique TCRs and subtracting the result from 1. CD4 or CD8 identity of scalp clones was inferred by cross-referencing scalp TCRbeta sequences with sorted blood CD4 and CD8 repertoires. The immuneACCESS repertoire file appears here via TCRdb, limited to in-frame rearrangements. These files lack a portion of the clones; in checked studies, under half of the deficit traces to unresolved V genes, and the cause of the others is not known. The V and J calls and clone size were taken over from that table, and D and trimming were inferred from the DNA. This sample lists around 200,000 clones; 55% to 70% were detected once. Roughly 4.2% of the sample belongs to the ten largest clones.

Explained via the paper, the time point label denotes: more than 3 weeks on oral tofacitinib. Sample treatment or condition, as interpreted from the label and publication: oral pan-JAK inhibitor, 5-10 mg twice daily. From alopecia areata patients, peripheral blood was collected along with lesional scalp punch biopsies. PBMCs were isolated by density centrifugation and stained for CD3, CD4 and CD8, and CD4+ and CD8+ T cells were sorted on a FACSAria. Specimen: CD4+ T cells sorted from blood, collected at week 4, from a patient treated with tofacitinib. The TCR originated in a human donor with alopecia areata.

The CDR3 protein sequence reads: CASRLTGGEQYF. The nucleotide sequence reads as follows: TGTGCCAGCAGGCTTACAGGGGGCGAGCAGTACTTC. The sequence joins TRBV6-6 to TRBJ2-7; a stretch of 8 junction bases matches TRBD1. The CDR3 contains 12 residues, cysteine and phenylalanine counted. CDR3 DNA is the only sequence kept; it has 36 bases, read in frame from the first base. Per the germline V gene (reference sequence), MNHNY is the CDR1 and SVGAGI is the CDR2. Ends trimmed: V by 6 bases, J by 6 bases; bases unmatched to a gene: 4.